The 8 T cell receptor beta chains presented below share a single source sample, sequenced in a study of identical twins. Each CDR3 protein gets one entry after TCRdb re-called the 5' RACE reads with MiXCR. Among some 96,000 distinct CDR3 sequences listed, under 6.5% were seen once. Sequencing was carried out using memory T cells sorted from blood. The receptors shown here come from a woman between 50 and 59 years old in good health.

This clonotype was recorded many times. The chain links TRBV20-1 to TRBJ2-1; D is possibly TRBD2 (6 bases). Germline CDR1 and CDR2: DFQATT and SNEGSKA (reference sequence). There are 15 residues in the CDR3. The V end lost 7 bases, the J end lost 3 bases, and 19 bases lay between the germline ends. The CDR3 loop is CSGWRAGTGYNEQFF. CDR3 DNA: TGCAGTGGCTGGAGGGCAGGGACGGGCTACAATGAGCAGTTCTTC.

CDR3 sequence reads: CASSQGGHSGELFF. The DNA for the CDR3 is TGTGCCAGCAGCCAAGGAGGGCATTCCGGGGAGCTGTTTTTT. The chain couples TRBV14 to TRBJ2-2; D is perhaps TRBD2 (5 bases). The CDR3 is made up of 14 amino acids. V was cut by 1 base and J by 6 bases, with 9 bases left in between. CDR1 is SGHDN, CDR2 FVKESK, per germline.

This clonotype was detected ten times or more. J is TRBJ1-2 and V is TRBV3-1; D possibly corresponds to TRBD1 (5 bases). V lost 1 base to trimming and J lost 4 bases, with 13 bases between them. CDR3 length: 15 amino acids. Germline V gene sequence: CDR1 LGHDT, CDR2 YNNKEL (reference sequence). The CDR3 nucleotides are TGTGCCAGCAGCCAAGTCGCTGGGGGGATCTATGGCTACACCTTC. This encodes CASSQVAGGIYGYTF.

The chain couples TRBV12-3 or TRBV12-4 to TRBJ1-1; 7 bases match TRBD1. The CDR3 runs to 14 residues. V shed 6 bases and J 2 bases; nucleotides not matched to a gene: 6. The CDR3 region has the DNA TGTGCCAGCAGGATGACAGGGTCCAACACTGAAGCTTTCTTT. Amino acid sequence: CASRMTGSNTEAFF.

This clonotype was seen at least ten times. The rearrangement links TRBV27 to TRBJ1-5; tentative D call: TRBD1 (5 bases). Germline V gives CDR1 MNHEY, CDR2 SMNVEV (reference sequence). Trimming removed 0 bases from V and 6 bases from J, with 12 bases in between. This CDR3 is built from 15 residues. In nucleotides, the CDR3 is TGTGCCAGCAGTTTATCGAACGGGGCTGGTCAGCCCCAGCATTTT. This codes for CASSLSNGAGQPQHF.

The sample holds a few counts of this clonotype. The chain combines TRBV20-1 with TRBJ2-5, with a weak D call TRBD2 (5 bases). The CDR3 has 14 residues. With 5 bases removed from V and 5 bases from J, the gap between germline ends came to 18 bases. The germline gives CDR1 DFQATT, CDR2 SNEGSKA (reference sequence). The CDR3 reads CSAGRLSPRETQYF. CDR3 DNA sequence: TGCAGTGCTGGACGACTATCCCCCCGGGAGACCCAGTACTTC.

This clonotype has a count of ten or more. V usage is TRBV20-1 and J usage is TRBJ1-6; weak D call: TRBD1 (5 bases). Germline V gene sequence: CDR1 DFQATT, CDR2 SNEGSKA (reference sequence). This CDR3 spans 17 amino acids. V was clipped by 0 bases and J by 1 base, with 13 bases between them. The CDR3 spells CSARDLTGGSYNSPLHF. Here the CDR3 DNA reads TGCAGTGCTAGAGATTTGACCGGGGGTTCCTATAATTCACCCCTCCACTTT.

This clonotype has a count of ten or more. Compared with germline, one end of the junction differs, possibly owing to a read error. This chain links TRBV20-1 with TRBJ2-7, with 13 bases fitting TRBD2. The germline CDR1 and CDR2 sequences are DFQATT and SNEGSKA (reference sequence). The CDR3 is 16 amino acids. This chain's CDR3 is CRATRTSGRSAYEQYF. CDR3 coding DNA: TGCAGAGCTACCCGGACTAGCGGGAGATCCGCCTACGAGCAGTACTTC.